Reported below is one T cell receptor (beta chain). Here immunoSEQ multiplex PCR was the method, and the copy in TCRdb shows in-frame clones only, minus some. The table records around 250,000 clones, 90% of them present only once. This sample was included in a study of cytomegalovirus exposure and HLA in healthy donors. V lost 4 bases to trimming and J lost 0 bases, with 11 bases between them. The CDR3 is made up of 15 amino acids. Germline assignment: CDR1 SGHRS and CDR2 YFSETQ. The receptor comes from a woman aged 25 to 39 in good health and CMV-seronegative. The sequenced sample was PBMCs. The gene calls are TRBV5-1 and TRBJ1-5; D is undetermined. CDR3 region: CASSPAGYSNQPQHF. The CDR3 DNA reads TGCGCCAGCAGCCCCGCGGGATATAGCAATCAGCCCCAGCATTTT. The whole variable domain, filled in from reference TRBV5-1 and TRBJ1-5, reads KAGVTQTPRYLIKTRGQQVTLSCSPISGHRSVSWYQQTPGQGLQFLFEYFSETQRNKGNFPGRFSGRQFSNSRSEMNVSTLELGDSALYLCASSPAGYSNQPQHFGDGTRLSIL.